Following are 22 T cell receptor beta chains from one sample sequenced in a study of cytomegalovirus exposure and HLA in healthy donors. 60 Vbeta and 13 Jbeta primers were used in PCR. TCRdb's table, derived via immunoSEQ multiplex PCR, lists solely in-frame clones and lacks some. The data hold about 140,000 clones, with roughly 83% observed a single time. The sequenced material came from PBMCs. Receptors were obtained from a man aged 40-55 years in good health and CMV-seropositive.

The chain recombines TRBV2 with TRBJ2-1, with 7 bases that match TRBD1. The ends lost 6 bases at V and 5 bases at J; junction bases unmatched: 4. Germline CDR1 is SNHLY and CDR2 is FYNNEI. The CDR3 extends over 13 amino acids. The DNA of the CDR3 is TGTGCCAGCAGACGGGACAGTCACAATGAGCAGTTCTTC. The encoded protein is CASRRDSHNEQFF. The full variable domain, its missing parts supplied by reference TRBV2 and TRBJ2-1, is EPEVTQTPSHQVTQMGQEVILRCVPISNHLYFYWYRQILGQKVEFLVSFYNNEISEKSEIFDDQFSVERPDGSNFTLKIRSTKLEDSAMYFCASRRDSHNEQFFGPGTRLTVL.

This chain connects TRBV7-9 to TRBJ2-5; TRBD1 aligns across 7 bases. V lost 5 bases to trimming and J lost 7 bases; unmatched junction nucleotides: 10. The CDR3 is made up of 14 amino acids. Germline loops: CDR1 SEHNR, CDR2 FQNEAQ (reference sequence). The CDR3 loop reads CASSPETGMGTQYF. The CDR3 DNA is TGTGCCAGCAGCCCTGAGACAGGGATGGGGACCCAGTACTTC.

A single count supports this clone. The chain has TRBV19 and TRBJ2-2; a possible D gene is TRBD2 (6 bases). The CDR3 is 15 residues long. Deletions cut 1 base from V and 6 bases from J, with 12 bases between. The germline V gene encodes CDR1 LNHDA and CDR2 SQIVND (reference sequence). The CDR3 nucleotides read TGTGCCAGTAGTATAGTTGCGGGAATCGCCGGGGAGCTGTTTTTT. It encodes CASSIVAGIAGELFF.

The chain joins TRBV29-1 to TRBJ2-5; 9 nucleotides align to TRBD2. With 8 bases clipped from V and 5 bases from J, the junction kept 12 bases outside the gene matches. The V gene's germline CDR1 is SQVTM and CDR2 ANQGSEA. CDR3 length: 14 residues. The chain's CDR3 is CSLRGRARGETQYF. The CDR3 DNA sequence: TGCAGCCTCCGCGGGAGGGCCCGGGGCGAGACCCAGTACTTC.

V and J are TRBV5-6 and TRBJ2-1; D remains ambiguous. Trimming shortened V by 2 bases and J by 4 bases, and 7 bases separated the two germline ends. Germline assignment: CDR1 SGHDT and CDR2 YYEEEE. This CDR3 is built from 13 residues. This chain's CDR3 is CASSFYLYNEQFF. DNA of the CDR3: TGTGCCAGCAGCTTTTACTTATACAATGAGCAGTTCTTC. Supplemented by reference TRBV5-6 and TRBJ2-1, the full variable domain reads DAGVTQSPTHLIKTRGQQVTLRCSPKSGHDTVSWYQQALGQGPQFIFQYYEEEERQRGNFPDRFSGHQFPNYSSELNVNALLLGDSALYLCASSFYLYNEQFFGPGTRLTVL.

This clone was seen a few times. The chain recombines TRBV5-5 with TRBJ1-1, with 8 bases matching TRBD1. CDR3 length: 15 amino acids. The V gene end was trimmed by 4 bases and the J gene end by 0 bases; junction bases not matched to a gene: 5. Germline CDR1 and CDR2: SGHKS and YYEKEE (reference sequence). The CDR3 DNA reads as TGTGCCAGCAGCCTACAGGGGGGCATGAACACTGAAGCTTTCTTT. Translated, it gives CASSLQGGMNTEAFF.

For the CDR3, the DNA is TGTGCCAGCAGCTTAGCGGCCACTACAGGGGCCCTCTCCCTCTATGGCTACACCTTC. This translates into CASSLAATTGALSLYGYTF. This chain links TRBV7-8 with TRBJ1-2, with 7 bases aligning to TRBD1. The germline gives CDR1 SGHVS, CDR2 FQNEAQ. After removal of 0 bases from V and 4 bases from J, the junction contained 17 bases not matched to a gene. The CDR3 runs to 19 residues.

This clone was picked up one time. The chain is built from TRBV7-2 and TRBJ2-3; 9 bases are shared with TRBD2. CDR3 length: 18 amino acids. CDR1 and CDR2 from the germline V gene are SGHTA and FQGNSA. Unmatched junction bases numbered 10, after V lost 3 bases and J lost 0 bases. CDR3 amino acids: CASSFLFLAGVSTDTQYF. In DNA, the CDR3 is TGTGCCAGCAGCTTTCTCTTTTTAGCGGGGGTTAGCACAGATACGCAGTATTTT.

This chain uses TRBV19 with TRBJ2-3; 8 nucleotides align to TRBD2. With V trimmed by 5 bases and J by 3 bases, 4 bases remained unmatched. This CDR3 contains 14 residues. Per germline, CDR1 LNHDA and CDR2 SQIVND (reference sequence). CDR3 residues: CASSGTRATDTQYF. Here the CDR3 DNA reads TGTGCCAGTAGTGGGACTAGGGCGACAGATACGCAGTATTTT.

The chain links TRBV2 to TRBJ2-4; tentatively, D is TRBD2 (7 bases). Trimming shortened V by 11 bases and J by 6 bases, and 17 bases separated the two germline ends. Germline values: CDR1 SNHLY, CDR2 FYNNEI. This CDR3 has 13 amino acids. The chain's CDR3 is CAGRGGPGNIQYF. In nucleotides, the CDR3 is TGTGCCGGGAGGGGGGGGCCAGGAAACATTCAGTACTTC. The whole variable domain, filled in from reference TRBV2 and TRBJ2-4, reads EPEVTQTPSHQVTQMGQEVILRCVPISNHLYFYWYRQILGQKVEFLVSFYNNEISEKSEIFDDQFSVERPDGSNFTLKIRSTKLEDSAMYFCAGRGGPGNIQYFGAGTRLSVL.

This clone was counted between two and nine times. The rearrangement joins TRBV30 to TRBJ1-6; perhaps TRBD1 as D (6 bases). V lost 5 bases, J lost 0 bases, and 11 bases lay in between. The CDR3 is 15 amino acids. The germline gives CDR1 GTSNPN, CDR2 SVGIG (reference sequence). CDR3 region: CAWSGASSYNSPLHF. In nucleotides, the CDR3 is TGTGCCTGGTCAGGGGCCAGCTCCTATAATTCACCCCTCCACTTT.

The rearrangement joins TRBV6-5 to TRBJ1-3; TRBD1 aligns across 8 bases. Germline CDR1 and CDR2: MNHEY and SVGAGI. The V and J ends lost 4 bases and 3 bases, in that order; junction bases with no gene match: 8. The CDR3 is 16 residues long. In nucleotides, the CDR3 is TGTGCCAGCAGTTTCGACAGGGGAAGCGGTGGAAACACCATATATTTT. Translation gives CASSFDRGSGGNTIYF.

This clone was observed a single time. The chain recombines TRBV9 with TRBJ1-4, with 7 bases identical to TRBD1. The ends lost 4 bases at V and 4 bases at J; junction bases unmatched: 4. The CDR3 covers 14 residues. Germline V lookup: CDR1 SGDLS, CDR2 YYNGEE. The CDR3 region has the DNA TGTGCCAGCAGCCCCCGACAGGGTAATGAAAAACTGTTTTTT. It codes for CASSPRQGNEKLFF. Full variable domain (missing parts from reference TRBV9 and TRBJ1-4): DSGVTQTPKHLITATGQRVTLRCSPRSGDLSVYWYQQSLDQGLQFLIQYYNGEERAKGNILERFSAQQFPDLHSELNLSSLELGDSALYFCASSPRQGNEKLFFGSGTQLSVL.

This chain connects TRBV6-4 to TRBJ2-1; D not resolved. CDR3 length: 15 amino acids. Trimming stripped 4 bases from V and 4 bases from J, with 14 bases between. Germline V gene data show CDR1 as MRHNA and CDR2 as SNTAGT. In DNA, the CDR3 is TGTGCCAGCAGTGCCTCCGGATCCAGGTACAATGAGCAGTTCTTC. Translating it yields CASSASGSRYNEQFF.

The genes are TRBV7-2 and TRBJ2-7; D possibly corresponds to TRBD2 (5 bases). There are 14 residues in the CDR3. Trimming removed 5 bases from V and 1 base from J, with 12 bases in between. Germline V gene data show CDR1 as SGHTA and CDR2 as FQGNSA. The CDR3 is CASSLSRTSYEQYF. CDR3 sequence (DNA): TGTGCCAGCAGCCTGAGTCGGACTTCCTACGAGCAGTACTTC.

The gene calls are TRBV10-3 and TRBJ1-1; 7 positions agree with TRBD1. The ends lost 10 bases at V and 5 bases at J; junction bases unmatched: 16. Germline-derived CDR1 and CDR2 are ENHRY and SYGVKD. CDR3 length equals 15 residues. The CDR3 protein is CATATKARGKTEAFF. Written as DNA, the CDR3 is TGTGCCACCGCTACGAAGGCCAGGGGGAAGACTGAAGCTTTCTTT.

The genes are TRBV19 and TRBJ2-3, with 7 bases identical to TRBD1. Germline lookup yields CDR1 LNHDA and CDR2 SQIVND (reference sequence). This CDR3 spans 13 amino acids. With 5 bases clipped from V and 10 bases from J, the junction kept 9 bases outside the gene matches. The CDR3 bases are TGTGCCAGTAGTGAAGGGGGCCGTAGGGCGCAGTATTTT. Encoded protein: CASSEGGRRAQYF.

The chain is built from TRBV5-1 and TRBJ2-3; D is ambiguous. Germline lookup yields CDR1 SGHRS and CDR2 YFSETQ. The CDR3 has 12 residues. Trimming removed 4 bases at V and 8 bases at J, with 11 bases between. The CDR3 DNA reads TGCGCCAGCAGCCTTGTCGCAGGTACGCAGTATTTT. Translated: CASSLVAGTQYF.

The V call is TRBV5-1, the J call TRBJ2-1; D is undetermined. The CDR3 spans 13 residues. Per germline, CDR1 SGHRS and CDR2 YFSETQ. Trimming shortened V by 4 bases and J by 10 bases, and 15 bases separated the two germline ends. The CDR3 DNA reads as TGCGCCAGCAGCCTCGAGGTCAGCCAAGAGCAGTTCTTC. The encoded protein is CASSLEVSQEQFF.

For the CDR3, the DNA is TGTGCCTGGAGTGTATTGCAGGGGGCAAACTACGAGCAGTACTTC. Its protein is CAWSVLQGANYEQYF. The J gene is TRBJ2-7, the V gene TRBV30; TRBD1 aligns across 8 bases. The CDR3 totals 15 residues. Germline CDR1 reads GTSNPN; CDR2 reads SVGIG (reference sequence). V lost 0 bases, J lost 3 bases, and 7 bases stayed unmatched.

This clone was recorded once. The V and J genes are TRBV30 and TRBJ2-7; no clear D. Germline CDR1 GTSNPN, CDR2 SVGIG (reference sequence). Between the trimmed V and J ends, which lost 2 bases and 0 bases, there was a span of 8 bases. The CDR3 extends over 13 amino acids. The CDR3 spells CAWSRLDSYEQYF. CDR3 in DNA: TGTGCCTGGAGTAGACTGGACTCCTACGAGCAGTACTTC.

This clone was counted between two and nine times. Distinct nucleotide sequences in the sample also encode this CDR3. The chain joins TRBV10-1 to TRBJ1-1; the D is unclear. Germline-derived CDR1 and CDR2 are WNHNN and SYGVQD (reference sequence). The ends were cut back, 3 bases at V and 1 base at J, with 3 bases in the middle. CDR3 length: 12 amino acids. CDR3 in DNA: TGCGCCAGCAGTGACAGGAACACTGAAGCTTTCTTT. It encodes CASSDRNTEAFF.